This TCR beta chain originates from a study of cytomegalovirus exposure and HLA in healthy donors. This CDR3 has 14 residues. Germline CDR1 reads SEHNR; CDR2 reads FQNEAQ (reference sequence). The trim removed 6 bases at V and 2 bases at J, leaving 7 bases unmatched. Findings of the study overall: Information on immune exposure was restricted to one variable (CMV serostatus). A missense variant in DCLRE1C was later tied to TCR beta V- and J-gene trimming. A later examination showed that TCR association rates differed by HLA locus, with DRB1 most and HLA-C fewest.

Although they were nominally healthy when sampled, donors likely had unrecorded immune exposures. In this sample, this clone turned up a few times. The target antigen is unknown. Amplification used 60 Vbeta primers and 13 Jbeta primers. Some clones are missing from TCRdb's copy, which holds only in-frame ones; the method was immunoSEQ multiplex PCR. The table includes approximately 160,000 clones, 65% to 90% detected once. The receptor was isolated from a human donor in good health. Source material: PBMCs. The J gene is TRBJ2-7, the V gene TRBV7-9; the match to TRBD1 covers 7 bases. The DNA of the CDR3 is TGTGCCAGCAGACCGGACAGGTTTCCCTACGAGCAGTACTTC. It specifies CASRPDRFPYEQYF.